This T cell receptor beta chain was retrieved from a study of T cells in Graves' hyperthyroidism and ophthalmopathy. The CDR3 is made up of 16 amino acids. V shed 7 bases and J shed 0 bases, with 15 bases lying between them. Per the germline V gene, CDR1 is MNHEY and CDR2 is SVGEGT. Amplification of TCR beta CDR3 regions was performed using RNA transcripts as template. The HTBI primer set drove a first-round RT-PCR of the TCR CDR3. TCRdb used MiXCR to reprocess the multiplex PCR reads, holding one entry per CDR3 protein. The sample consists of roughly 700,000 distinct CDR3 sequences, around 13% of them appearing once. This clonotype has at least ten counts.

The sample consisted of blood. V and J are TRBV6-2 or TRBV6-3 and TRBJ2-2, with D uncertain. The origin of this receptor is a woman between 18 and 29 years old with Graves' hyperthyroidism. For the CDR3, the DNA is TGTGCCAGCACCGCGGACGAACACGCGAACACCGGGGAGCTGTTTTTT. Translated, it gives CASTADEHANTGELFF.